This TCR beta chain appears in the sequencing data of a study listed by TCRdb under 2016. Library prep was done by RT-PCR. Sequencer: Illumina MiSeq. TCRdb passed the public sequencing reads through fastp at Q25 and MiXCR, retaining productive beta sequences. Rows matching on CDR3 protein sequence are summarized as one entry with the most common DNA and genes. The sample table shows fewer than 800,000 distinct CDR3 sequences, and 12% to 15% are seen once. Around 3.3% of the sample belongs to the ten largest clones. CDR1 and CDR2 are read off the germline V gene (reference sequence) as LNHNV and YYDKDF. The CDR3 runs 12 amino acids, cysteine and phenylalanine included. CDR3 DNA is the only sequence kept; it has 36 bases, read in frame from the first base. A distance of 10 bases separates the germline ends of V and J, which lose 1 base and 9 bases respectively. This clonotype was picked up many times. Its cognate antigen has yet to be identified. The sample holds no much larger clone one base away, and base qualities are not on file.

This clonotype was sampled from a female donor in good health, serving as a healthy control. Sequenced sample: memory CD4+ T cells from blood. The chain is encoded by TRBV15 joined to TRBJ2-7; the D gene remains uncertain. In nucleotides, the sequence is TGTGCCACCAGCAGAGCGTCGAGCAGGCAGTACTTC. This sequence encodes CATSRASSRQYF.